This entry lists 8 T cell receptor beta chains sequenced from one sample in a study of T cell responses to AZD1222 COVID-19 vaccine. TCRdb's table, derived via immunoSEQ multiplex PCR, lists solely in-frame clones and lacks some. The table lists about 98,000 clones, almost 85% of them singletons. The specimen comprised peripheral blood, sampled on day 0 of AZD1222 vaccination. Receptor source: an adult in good health.

The V and J genes are TRBV19 and TRBJ1-5; 7 bases agree with TRBD1. V lost 5 bases, J lost 1 base, and 2 bases stayed unmatched. Germline V gene lookup returns CDR1 LNHDA and CDR2 SQIVND (reference sequence). The CDR3 spans 14 residues. The CDR3 nucleotides are TGTGCCAGTAGTGTACAGGGGAGCAATCAGCCCCAGCATTTT. Encoded protein: CASSVQGSNQPQHF.

The chain couples TRBV12-3 or TRBV12-4 to TRBJ2-1; D perhaps matches TRBD1 (7 bases). V was clipped by 7 bases and J by 6 bases, with 13 bases between them. CDR3 length: 13 amino acids. The CDR3 reads CASNQGGFNEQFF. The CDR3 DNA is TGTGCCAGCAATCAGGGGGGCTTCAATGAGCAGTTCTTC.

This chain joins TRBV7-2 and TRBJ1-5; D is uncertain. The CDR3 runs to 13 residues. The germline V and J ends were trimmed by 1 base and 6 bases, with 7 bases remaining between them. Germline-derived CDR1 and CDR2 are SGHTA and FQGNSA. For the CDR3, the DNA is TGTGCCAGCAGCTTAGGGGTTCTTCAGCCCCAGCATTTT. Translating it yields CASSLGVLQPQHF.

The chain is built from TRBV4-3 and TRBJ1-2; D not resolved. V lost 4 bases and J lost 2, with 17 bases in between. The CDR3 covers 16 residues. The germline V gene encodes CDR1 LGHNA and CDR2 YSLEER. In DNA, the CDR3 is TGCGCCAGCAGCCGGTCCTCGAATCAGGCGAACTATGGCTACACCTTC. This gives the protein CASSRSSNQANYGYTF.

CDR3: CSAEGKLNEQYF. The CDR3 DNA reads TGCAGCGCCGAAGGAAAACTCAACGAGCAGTACTTC. This sequence joins TRBV29-1 and TRBJ2-7; D remains unclear. The CDR3 has 12 residues. Germline values: CDR1 SQVTM, CDR2 ANQGSEA. V was pared by 7 bases and J by 5 bases, with 15 bases between.

This chain links TRBV11-3 with TRBJ2-6; no definite D call. This CDR3 comprises 15 residues. Trimming took 3 bases from V and 4 from J, leaving 10 bases between them. CDR1 is SGHNT and CDR2 is YENEEA in the germline V gene. CDR3 loop: CASSFKELGANVLTF. CDR3 bases: TGTGCCAGCAGCTTCAAAGAATTAGGGGCCAACGTCCTGACTTTC.

The rearrangement joins TRBV7-3 to TRBJ2-1; D not resolved. The CDR3 has 15 residues. The germline CDR1 and CDR2 sequences are SGHTA and FQGTGA. V shed 4 bases and J shed 0 bases, with 10 bases lying between them. CDR3 nucleotide sequence: TGTGCCAGCAGCTGGGGTACTGGCTCCTACAATGAGCAGTTCTTC. Residues: CASSWGTGSYNEQFF. Using reference TRBV7-3 and TRBJ2-1 for the parts outside the CDR3, the full variable domain is GAGVSQTPSNKVTEKGKYVELRCDPISGHTALYWYRQSLGQGPEFLIYFQGTGAADDSGLPNDRFFAVRPEGSVSTLKIQRTERGDSAVYLCASSWGTGSYNEQFFGPGTRLTVL.

This chain joins TRBV10-3 and TRBJ1-2, with D tentatively TRBD1 (5 bases). This CDR3 is 15 amino acids long. The germline CDR1 and CDR2 sequences are ENHRY and SYGVKD. V was cut by 3 bases and J by 4 bases, with 15 bases left in between. The CDR3 protein is CAISDARVPSYGYTF. CDR3 coding DNA: TGTGCCATCAGTGACGCCAGGGTACCGAGCTATGGCTACACCTTC.